A single sample gave rise to the 14 T cell receptor beta chains below, sequenced in a study of cytomegalovirus exposure and HLA in healthy donors. The study ran its PCR with 60 Vbeta and 13 Jbeta primers. Sequencing used immunoSEQ multiplex PCR; TCRdb keeps in-frame clones, though not all of them. The top ten hold around 3.5% of the sample, which has some 94,000 clones, around 77% seen once. The sequencing input was PBMCs. These receptors all stem from a middle-aged man in good health and CMV-seronegative.

The V gene is TRBV10-1, the J gene TRBJ2-2; D is undetermined. Trimming pared 5 bases from V and 1 base from J, leaving 2 bases between. CDR3 size: 12 residues. Germline CDR1 reads WNHNN; CDR2 reads SYGVQD (reference sequence). DNA for the CDR3: TGCGCCAGCAGTCGGAACACCGGGGAGCTGTTTTTT. This encodes CASSRNTGELFF.

The gene calls are TRBV5-4 and TRBJ1-2, with D perhaps TRBD1 (5 bases). With 4 bases removed from V and 0 bases from J, the gap between germline ends came to 10 bases. Germline CDR1 and CDR2: SGHNT and YYREEE (reference sequence). This CDR3 region has 14 residues. The chain's CDR3 is CASSPTVTNYGYTF. CDR3 DNA sequence: TGTGCCAGCAGCCCGACAGTCACTAACTATGGCTACACCTTC. Combining the CDR3 with reference TRBV5-4 and TRBJ1-2 gives the whole variable domain ETGVTQSPTHLIKTRGQQVTLRCSSQSGHNTVSWYQQALGQGPQFIFQYYREEENGRGNFPPRFSGLQFPNYSSELNVNALELDDSALYLCASSPTVTNYGYTFGSGTRLTVV.

The chain combines TRBV29-1 with TRBJ1-2, with a weak D call TRBD1 (6 bases). CDR3 size: 12 residues. V lost 6 bases and J lost 4, with 12 bases in between. Per germline, CDR1 SQVTM and CDR2 ANQGSEA. The CDR3 loop reads CSVPQGGYGYTF. The CDR3, as DNA: TGCAGCGTCCCACAGGGCGGCTATGGCTACACCTTC.

This chain uses TRBV28 with TRBJ2-7, with D maybe TRBD1 (6 bases). This CDR3 contains 14 residues. CDR1 MDHEN and CDR2 SYDVKM come from the germline V gene. Trimming took 1 base from V and 3 from J, leaving 10 bases between them. CDR3 sequence reads: CASSLFRGFYEQYF. The DNA for the CDR3 is TGTGCCAGCAGTTTATTTAGGGGGTTCTACGAGCAGTACTTC.

The genes are TRBV19 and TRBJ2-3, with 7 bases matching TRBD2. In germline, CDR1 is LNHDA, CDR2 SQIVND (reference sequence). The trim removed 3 bases at V and 0 bases at J, leaving 9 bases unmatched. The CDR3 loop spans 17 amino acids. The CDR3, as DNA: TGTGCCAGTAGTATGAGGGCTAGCGGAGGGAGCACAGATACGCAGTATTTT. It translates to CASSMRASGGSTDTQYF.

The chain employs TRBV7-9 and TRBJ2-1, with D perhaps matching TRBD1 (6 bases). CDR1 is SEHNR and CDR2 is FQNEAQ in the germline V gene (reference sequence). V was shortened by 7 bases and J by 4 bases, with 8 bases between the two germline ends. The CDR3 extends over 12 amino acids. CDR3 region: CASKDRYNEQFF. For the CDR3, the DNA is TGTGCCAGCAAAGACAGGTACAATGAGCAGTTCTTC.

The genes are TRBV6-5 and TRBJ1-1; 8 nucleotides align to TRBD1. CDR1 and CDR2 from the germline V gene are MNHEY and SVGAGI. This CDR3 spans 15 amino acids. Trimming at V came to 4 bases and at J to 4 bases, leaving 8 bases not matched to a gene. CDR3 bases: TGTGCCAGCAGTTCCTTACGACAGGGGAGCACTGAAGCTTTCTTT. It codes for CASSSLRQGSTEAFF.

The chain links TRBV2 to TRBJ1-5; 10 bases are a match to TRBD1. J was trimmed by 3 bases and V by 6 bases; bases with no gene match: 8. Germline V gene sequence: CDR1 SNHLY, CDR2 FYNNEI. This CDR3 has 16 amino acids. The CDR3 protein is CASRRRTGGFNQPQHF. As DNA, the CDR3 is TGTGCCAGCAGACGTCGGACAGGGGGTTTCAATCAGCCCCAGCATTTT. The full variable domain, completed using reference TRBV2 and TRBJ1-5, is EPEVTQTPSHQVTQMGQEVILRCVPISNHLYFYWYRQILGQKVEFLVSFYNNEISEKSEIFDDQFSVERPDGSNFTLKIRSTKLEDSAMYFCASRRRTGGFNQPQHFGDGTRLSIL.

This clone was observed at least ten times. The chain links TRBV7-3 to TRBJ2-6, with D possibly matching TRBD2 (6 bases). V was pared by 5 bases and J by 1 base, with 6 bases between. Germline-derived CDR1 and CDR2 are SGHTA and FQGTGA. The CDR3 has 14 residues. The CDR3, as DNA: TGTGCCAGCAGCGGGGGGTCTGGGGCCAACGTCCTGACTTTC. As protein: CASSGGSGANVLTF. Complete variable domain (other parts from reference TRBV7-3 and TRBJ2-6): GAGVSQTPSNKVTEKGKYVELRCDPISGHTALYWYRQSLGQGPEFLIYFQGTGAADDSGLPNDRFFAVRPEGSVSTLKIQRTERGDSAVYLCASSGGSGANVLTFGAGSRLTVL.

The CDR3 DNA reads as TGCGCCAGCAGCCGTCTATTTACCGGGACTAGCGGCTACGAGCAGTACTTC. It yields the protein CASSRLFTGTSGYEQYF. The genes are TRBV4-1 and TRBJ2-7, with 11 bases matching TRBD2. Germline V gene lookup returns CDR1 MGHRA and CDR2 YSYEKL. V lost 4 bases, J lost 3 bases, and 11 bases stayed unmatched. This CDR3 spans 17 amino acids.

The chain couples TRBV11-1 to TRBJ2-5; D remains ambiguous. Germline lookup yields CDR1 SGHAT and CDR2 FQDESV (reference sequence). Trimming cost V 1 base and J 1 base, with 13 bases left between them. CDR3 length: 16 residues. CDR3: CASSLEVPSAQETQYF. The CDR3 DNA follows: TGTGCCAGCAGCTTAGAAGTTCCTAGTGCCCAAGAGACCCAGTACTTC.

This CDR3 reads CASSVGGQLVYEQYF. Written as DNA, the CDR3 is TGTGCCAGCAGCGTAGGGGGACAGCTAGTCTACGAGCAGTACTTC. The rearrangement joins TRBV9 to TRBJ2-7; TRBD1 matches at 7 bases. CDR1 SGDLS and CDR2 YYNGEE come from the germline V gene. The CDR3 sequence is 15 residues long. Trimming at V came to 0 bases and at J to 3 bases, leaving 6 bases not matched to a gene.

The chain recombines TRBV19 with TRBJ2-5; 7 nucleotides match TRBD2. V shed 8 bases and J 1 base; nucleotides not matched to a gene: 1. The CDR3 runs to 12 residues. Per germline, CDR1 LNHDA and CDR2 SQIVND (reference sequence). CDR3 in DNA: TGTGCCAGTGCTAGCGGCCAAGAGACCCAGTACTTC. Encoded protein: CASASGQETQYF.

This clone was detected only a few times. V is TRBV23-1 and J is TRBJ2-7; no reliable D call. TRBV23-1 is designated an ORF whose function remains uncertain. Trimming removed 6 bases from V and 4 bases from J, with 10 bases in between. The CDR3 contains 12 residues. CDR3 loop: CASSQNFYEQYF. CDR3 coding DNA: TGCGCCAGCAGCCAAAACTTTTACGAGCAGTACTTC.